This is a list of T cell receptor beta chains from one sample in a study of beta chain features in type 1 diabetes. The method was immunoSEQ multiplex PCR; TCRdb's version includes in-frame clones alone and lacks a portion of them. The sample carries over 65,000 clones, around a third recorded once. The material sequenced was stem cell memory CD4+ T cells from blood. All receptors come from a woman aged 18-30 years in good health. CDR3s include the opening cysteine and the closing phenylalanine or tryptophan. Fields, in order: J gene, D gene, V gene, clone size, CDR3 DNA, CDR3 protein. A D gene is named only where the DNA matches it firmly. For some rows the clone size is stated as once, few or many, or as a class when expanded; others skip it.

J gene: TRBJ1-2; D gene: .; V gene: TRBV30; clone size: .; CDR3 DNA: TGTGCCTGGAGTCCGGGGACATTCTATGGCTACACCTTC; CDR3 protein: CAWSPGTFYGYTF
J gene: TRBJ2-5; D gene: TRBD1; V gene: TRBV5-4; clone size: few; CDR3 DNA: TGTGCCAGCACCTCACAACAGGGGCAAGAGACCCAGTACTTC; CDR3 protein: CASTSQQGQETQYF
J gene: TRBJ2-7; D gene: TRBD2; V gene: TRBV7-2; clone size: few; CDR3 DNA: TGTGCCAGCAGCCTCGGACTAGCGGGGGGCGAGCAGTACTTC; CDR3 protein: CASSLGLAGGEQYF
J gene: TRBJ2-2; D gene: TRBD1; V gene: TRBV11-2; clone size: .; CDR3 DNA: TGTGCCAGCAGCTCGGCGGGACAGGGCTACACCGGGGAGCTGTTTTTT; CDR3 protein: CASSSAGQGYTGELFF
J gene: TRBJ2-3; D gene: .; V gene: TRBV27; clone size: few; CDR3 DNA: TGTGCCAGCACCCAGGGGTTTAGCACAGATACGCAGTATTTT; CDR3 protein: CASTQGFSTDTQYF
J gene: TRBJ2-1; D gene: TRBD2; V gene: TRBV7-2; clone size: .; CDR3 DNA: TGTGCCAGCAGCGTTTCGGAACGGGGGGTTTACAATGAGCAGTTCTTC; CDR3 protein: CASSVSERGVYNEQFF
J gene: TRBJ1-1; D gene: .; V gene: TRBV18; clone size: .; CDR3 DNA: TGTGCCAGCTCACCAACGGCAGGGAGGGTAAGCACTGAAGCTTTCTTT; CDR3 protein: CASSPTAGRVSTEAFF
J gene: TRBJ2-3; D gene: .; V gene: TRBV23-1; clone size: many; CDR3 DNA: TGCGCCAGCAGTCAATCAGCTAAGATATCTAGCACAGATACGCAGTATTTT; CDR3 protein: CASSQSAKISSTDTQYF
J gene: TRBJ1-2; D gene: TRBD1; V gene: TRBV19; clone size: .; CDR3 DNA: TGTGCCAGTAGTATAGCCCCGGGACAGGCCTATGGCTACACCTTC; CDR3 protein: CASSIAPGQAYGYTF
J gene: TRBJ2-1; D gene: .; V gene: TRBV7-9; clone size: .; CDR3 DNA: TGTGCCAGCAGCTTTTATAGCTCCTACAATGAGCAGTTCTTC; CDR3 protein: CASSFYSSYNEQFF
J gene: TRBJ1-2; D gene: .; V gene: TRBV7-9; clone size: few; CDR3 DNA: TGTGCCAGCAGCCGACCCCGGGGAGGGGGGATTAACTATGGCTACACCTTC; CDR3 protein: CASSRPRGGGINYGYTF
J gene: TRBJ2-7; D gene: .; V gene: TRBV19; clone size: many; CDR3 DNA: TGTGCCAGAGTTACCATAGTCTACGAGCAGTACTTC; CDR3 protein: CARVTIVYEQYF
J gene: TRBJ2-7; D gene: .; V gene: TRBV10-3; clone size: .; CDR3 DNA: TGTGCCATCAGTGAGTCCCGCTATCCCTACGAGCAGTACTTC; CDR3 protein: CAISESRYPYEQYF
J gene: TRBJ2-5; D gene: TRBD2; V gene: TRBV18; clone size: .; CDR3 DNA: TGTGCCAGCTCACCTCTAGCGGAAGAGACCCAGTACTTC; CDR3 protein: CASSPLAEETQYF
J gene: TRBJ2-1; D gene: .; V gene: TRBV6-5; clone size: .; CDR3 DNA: TGTGCCAGCAGTTCGGGAGCGGAAAACAATGAGCAGTTCTTC; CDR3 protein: CASSSGAENNEQFF
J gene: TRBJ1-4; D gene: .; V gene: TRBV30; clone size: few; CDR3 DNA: TGTGCCTGGAGTGGCCAAACAGGTTTAGATGAAAAACTGTTTTTT; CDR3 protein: CAWSGQTGLDEKLFF
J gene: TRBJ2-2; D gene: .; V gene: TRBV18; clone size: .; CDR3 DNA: TGTGCCAGCTCACCGCTAGCTAGCACCGGGGAGCTGTTTTTT; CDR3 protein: CASSPLASTGELFF
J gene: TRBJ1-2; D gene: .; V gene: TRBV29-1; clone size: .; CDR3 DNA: TGCAGCGTTGAAGGACAAATAAACTATGGCTACACCTTC; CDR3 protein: CSVEGQINYGYTF
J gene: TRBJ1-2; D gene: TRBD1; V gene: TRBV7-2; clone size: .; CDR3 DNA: TGTGCCAGCAGCTCACGGGACAGCGCTAACTATGGCTACACCTTC; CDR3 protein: CASSSRDSANYGYTF
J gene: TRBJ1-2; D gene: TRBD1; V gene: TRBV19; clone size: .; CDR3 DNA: TGTGCCTCCGAGACAGGGCTGGCTGGATTAAGTGGCTACACCTTC; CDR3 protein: CASETGLAGLSGYTF
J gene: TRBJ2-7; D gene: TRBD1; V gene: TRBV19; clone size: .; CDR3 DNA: TGTGCCAGTAGTATCACAGGGGGTGTGGACGAGCAGTACTTC; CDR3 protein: CASSITGGVDEQYF
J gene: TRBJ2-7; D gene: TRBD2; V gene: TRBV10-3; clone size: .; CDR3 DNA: TGTGCCATCAGTGAGTCGACTTGGACTAGCGCCTCCTACGAGCAGTACTTC; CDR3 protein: CAISESTWTSASYEQYF
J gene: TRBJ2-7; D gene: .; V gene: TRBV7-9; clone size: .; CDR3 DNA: TGTGCCAGCAGTTCTACCCCGGAGGGCCGGGAGCAGTACTTC; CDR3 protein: CASSSTPEGREQYF
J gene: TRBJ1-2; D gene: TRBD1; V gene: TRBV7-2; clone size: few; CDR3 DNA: TGTGCCAGCAGCTTAGTGGGGACAGGGGACTATGGCTACACCTTC; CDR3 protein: CASSLVGTGDYGYTF
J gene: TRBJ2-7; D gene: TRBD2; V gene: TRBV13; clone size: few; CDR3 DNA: TGTGCCAGCAGCTTGGGACTAGCGGGGACCTACGAGCAGTACTTC; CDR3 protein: CASSLGLAGTYEQYF
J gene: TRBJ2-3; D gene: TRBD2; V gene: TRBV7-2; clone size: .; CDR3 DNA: TGTGCCAGCAGCACGCCCGGGACTAGCGGGGGGGCCACAGATACGCAGTATTTT; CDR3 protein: CASSTPGTSGGATDTQYF
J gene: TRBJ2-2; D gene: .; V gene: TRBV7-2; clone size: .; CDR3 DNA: TGTGCCAGCAGCTTGGCGGGGAACACCGGGGAGCTGTTTTTT; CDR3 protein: CASSLAGNTGELFF
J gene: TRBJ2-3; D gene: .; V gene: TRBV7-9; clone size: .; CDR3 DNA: TGTGCCAGCAGCATCTCACAGGGTACAGATACGCAGTATTTT; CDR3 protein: CASSISQGTDTQYF
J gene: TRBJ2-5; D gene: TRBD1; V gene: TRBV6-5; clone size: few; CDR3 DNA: TGTGCCAGCAGTTACCAGGGACAGGGAGGGGAAGAGACCCAGTACTTC; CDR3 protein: CASSYQGQGGEETQYF
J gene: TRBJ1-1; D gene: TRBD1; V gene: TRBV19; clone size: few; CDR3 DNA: TGTGCCAGTAGTTTAGACAGGGTCGGCACTGAAGCTTTCTTT; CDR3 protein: CASSLDRVGTEAFF
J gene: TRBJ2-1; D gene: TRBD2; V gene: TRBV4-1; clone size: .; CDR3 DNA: TGCGCCAGCAGCCAAGGACGAGGACTAGCGGGAGCTCGGAGCTCCTACAATGAGCAGTTCTTC; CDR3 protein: CASSQGRGLAGARSSYNEQFF
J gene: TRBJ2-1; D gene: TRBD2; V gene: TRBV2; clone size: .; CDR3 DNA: TGTGCCAGTCTAGCGGGAGAGGACAATGAGCAGTTCTTC; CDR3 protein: CASLAGEDNEQFF
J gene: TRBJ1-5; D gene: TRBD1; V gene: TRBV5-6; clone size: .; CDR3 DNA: TGTGCCAGCAGCTTGGCTACAGGGGCGGGTCAGCCCCAGCATTTT; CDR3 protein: CASSLATGAGQPQHF
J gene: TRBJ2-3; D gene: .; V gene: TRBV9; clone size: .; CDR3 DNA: TGTGCCAGCAGCGTTCAATGGTACTACACAGATACGCAGTATTTT; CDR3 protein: CASSVQWYYTDTQYF
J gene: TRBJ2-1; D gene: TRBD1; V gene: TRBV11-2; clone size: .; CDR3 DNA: TGTGCCAGTCAATCCGGGACAGAGGTTGAGCAGTTCTTC; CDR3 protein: CASQSGTEVEQFF
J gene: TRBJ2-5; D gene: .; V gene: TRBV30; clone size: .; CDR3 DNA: TGTGCCTGGGGACAGAGAGTAGAGACCCAGTACTTC; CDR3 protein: CAWGQRVETQYF
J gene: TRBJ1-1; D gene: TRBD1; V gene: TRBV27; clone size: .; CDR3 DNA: TGTGCCAGCAGCACCTCGATCCGGGACAGGGTCCGCACTGAAGCTTTCTTT; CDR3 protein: CASSTSIRDRVRTEAFF
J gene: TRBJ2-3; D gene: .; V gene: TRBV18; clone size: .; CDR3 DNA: TGTGCCAGCTCACTCCCCGGAGCAGATACGCAGTATTTT; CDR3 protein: CASSLPGADTQYF
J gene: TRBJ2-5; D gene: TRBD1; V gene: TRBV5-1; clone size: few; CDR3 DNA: TGCGCCAGCAGCTCCGGGACAGAACGGGGAGAGACCCAGTACTTC; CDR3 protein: CASSSGTERGETQYF
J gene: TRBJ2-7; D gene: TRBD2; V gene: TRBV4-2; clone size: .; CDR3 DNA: TGTGCCAGCAGCCAAGTTTCCCTAGCGGGGAGCTCCTACGAGCAGTACTTC; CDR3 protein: CASSQVSLAGSSYEQYF
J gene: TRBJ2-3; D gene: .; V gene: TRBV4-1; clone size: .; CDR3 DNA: TGCGCCAGCAGCCAAGACGTAGCGGTACGCACAGATACGCAGTATTTT; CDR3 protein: CASSQDVAVRTDTQYF
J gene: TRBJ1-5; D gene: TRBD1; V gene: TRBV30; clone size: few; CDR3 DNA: TGTGCCTGGAGTGTGTGGACAGGGAATCAGCCCCAGCATTTT; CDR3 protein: CAWSVWTGNQPQHF
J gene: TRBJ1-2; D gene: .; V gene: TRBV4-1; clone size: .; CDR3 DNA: TGCGCCAGCAGCCAGGCAGGGACAATAACTAACTATGGCTACACCTTC; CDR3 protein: CASSQAGTITNYGYTF
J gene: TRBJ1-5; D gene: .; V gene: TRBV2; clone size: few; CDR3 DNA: TGTGCCAGCAGACTGAACAGGAACATCGGGCAGCCCCAGCATTTT; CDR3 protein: CASRLNRNIGQPQHF
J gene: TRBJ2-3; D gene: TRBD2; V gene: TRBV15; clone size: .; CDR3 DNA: TGTGCCACCAGCAGGCGTAGCGGGGGGGCAACAGATACGCAGTATTTT; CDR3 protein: CATSRRSGGATDTQYF
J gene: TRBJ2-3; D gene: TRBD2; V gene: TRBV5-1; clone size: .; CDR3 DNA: TGCGCCAGCAGCTTGTGGGGGCCTCGGGGTAGCGGGAGATCCCTCCACACAGATACGCAGTATTTT; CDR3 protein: CASSLWGPRGSGRSLHTDTQYF
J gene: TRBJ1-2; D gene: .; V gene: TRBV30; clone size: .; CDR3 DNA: TGTGCCTGGAACAGGGACTATGGCTACACCTTC; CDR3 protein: CAWNRDYGYTF
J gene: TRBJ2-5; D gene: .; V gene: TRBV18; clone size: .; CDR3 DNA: TGTGCCAGCTCACTAGACCAAGAGACCCAGTACTTC; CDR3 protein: CASSLDQETQYF
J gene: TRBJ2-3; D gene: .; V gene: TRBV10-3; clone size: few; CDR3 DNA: TGTGCCATCAGCCCCGTTAGCGGAGGCACAGATACGCAGTATTTT; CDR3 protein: CAISPVSGGTDTQYF
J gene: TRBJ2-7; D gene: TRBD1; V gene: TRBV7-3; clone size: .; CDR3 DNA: TGTGCCAGCAGCGTCAGGGACAGCAGCTCCTACGAGCAGTACTTC; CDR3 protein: CASSVRDSSSYEQYF
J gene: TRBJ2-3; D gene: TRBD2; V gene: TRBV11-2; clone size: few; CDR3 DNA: TGTGCCAGCAGCTTAGTAAGCGGGAGGAGTACAGATACGCAGTATTTT; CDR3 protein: CASSLVSGRSTDTQYF
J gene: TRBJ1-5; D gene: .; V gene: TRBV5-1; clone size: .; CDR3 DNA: TGCGCCAGCAGCTTACTTGGGGGGGCAAGTCAGCCCCAGCATTTT; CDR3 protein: CASSLLGGASQPQHF
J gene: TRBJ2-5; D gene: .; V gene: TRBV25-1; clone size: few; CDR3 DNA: TGTGCCAGCAGTGTTTCCAGGGGACACCAGACCCAGTACTTC; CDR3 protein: CASSVSRGHQTQYF
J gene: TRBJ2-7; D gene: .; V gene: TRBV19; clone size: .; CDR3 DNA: TGTGCCAGTAGTATAGAAAACAGGGACGAGCAGTACTTC; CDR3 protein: CASSIENRDEQYF
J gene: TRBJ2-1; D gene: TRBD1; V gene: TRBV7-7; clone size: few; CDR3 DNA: TGTGCTAGCAGTCCGACCGGGACAGTTAAATCGTGGAATGAGCAGTTCTTC; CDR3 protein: CASSPTGTVKSWNEQFF
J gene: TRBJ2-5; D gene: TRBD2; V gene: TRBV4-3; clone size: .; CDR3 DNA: TGCGCCAGCAGCCAAGGCAATGGCGGGGGGTTCGAGACCCAGTACTTC; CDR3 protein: CASSQGNGGGFETQYF
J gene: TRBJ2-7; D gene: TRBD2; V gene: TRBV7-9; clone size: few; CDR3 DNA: TGTGCCAGCAGCATGGGGAGCGGGACGGTGAGGGAGCAGTACTTC; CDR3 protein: CASSMGSGTVREQYF